The sequence of this T cell receptor beta chain was determined in a study of T cell responses to AZD1222 COVID-19 vaccine. Study-wide results and limits: Spike-specific TCR breadth rose after two AZD1222 doses, and depth rose as well. Only five or six AZD1222 recipients were seropositive at baseline. The donor group comprised mostly white British people and more females; the analysis possibly underestimated clonal diversity.

The V end was cut by 6 bases, the J end by 6 bases, with 16 bases between. Germline assignment: CDR1 SGHNT and CDR2 YYREEE (reference sequence). The CDR3 is 14 residues long. Profiling relied on immunoSEQ multiplex PCR, and the TCRdb table lists in-frame clones only, not all of them. The sample gives more than 95,000 clones, 80% to 90% of which show up once; 3% to 4% is in the top ten. On this clone: The antigen is unknown.

This receptor was obtained from an adult in good health. This sequence joins TRBV5-4 and TRBJ2-1; D is possibly TRBD1 (5 bases). Sequenced material: peripheral blood, taken on day 0 of MenACWY control vaccination. The CDR3 DNA sequence: TGTGCCAGCACCCTGGGGCCCCCGGTCAATGAGCAGTTCTTC. It specifies CASTLGPPVNEQFF.